Included here is one T cell receptor (beta chain) sequence, with context. Its binding antigen is unknown. The CDR3 covers 17 residues, taking in both the cysteine and the phenylalanine. The DNA is not on file. In the germline V gene, CDR1 corresponds to SGHRS and CDR2 to YFSETQ. This sample stems from a study of monozygotic twins with inflammatory bowel disease (dated by TCRdb to between 2019 and 2020). Background on the whole study: A total of 28 monozygotic twin pairs were included in the full study, comprising nine German pairs (four IBD-concordant, five IBD-discordant) and 19 IBD-discordant Danish pairs. Each individual had, on average, about 151 000 unique TCRalpha sequences and 181 000 unique TCRbeta sequences available for analysis. Within discordant pairs, disease-associated traits were sought mainly by comparing IBD patients with their genetically identical healthy co-twins.

A roughly 2.7 ml peripheral blood sample was drawn into PAXgene tubes per donor and stored at -80°C. Without any T cell sorting, total RNA was extracted from whole blood using the PAXgene blood miRNA kit on an automated QIAcube. Peripheral blood from monozygotic twin pairs who were concordant or discordant for inflammatory bowel disease underwent deep TCRalpha and TCRbeta repertoire profiling using unique molecular barcoding. Smoking habits were recorded for all twin pairs, and each individual was classified as a current, former or never smoker. Results and caveats for the whole study, not just this receptor: Different T cell subtypes could not be distinguished in the analysis. The results gave no support for a single strong signal or clonotype linked to IBD. Concordant and discordant twins showed no difference in repertoire similarity, possibly because of limited statistical power. Compared with healthy twins, IBD patients shared fewer clonotypes with other individuals, and the difference was most pronounced in patients with signs of disease activity. Measured by the inverse Simpson index, TCRbeta repertoire diversity was lower in IBD patients than in their healthy co-twins. Because patients were on differing immunosuppressive treatments, the repertoires may have picked up extra background noise and inter-individual variability.

Libraries were made using 5' RACE. The input for every TCR library was 3,500 to 4,000 ng of total RNA. cDNA was synthesized with SMARTScribe reverse transcriptase in eight separate reactions per sample. During cDNA synthesis, template switching was used to introduce unique molecular identifiers that contained a 6-nucleotide sample barcode. Amplification of TCRalpha and TCRbeta cDNA involved two nested PCRs of 16 and 9 cycles, and each PCR was followed by bead purification. Before amplification, cDNA was treated with uracil DNA-glycosylase and purified using the QIAquick PCR purification kit. The second PCR added Illumina TruSeq-compatible adapters along with sample-specific barcodes. Library quality and concentration were checked on TapeStation and Qubit, and libraries were pooled at 5 to 6.5 ng each. Sequencing of the pooled libraries was done on an Illumina HiSeq2500 single-index Rapid Run using custom sequencing primers and 2 x 100 bp reads. The study's own analysis went as follows. PCR and sequencing errors were corrected by UMI-based consensus assembly using MiGEC version 1.2.6. MiXCR version 2.1.1 was used to carry out V(D)J alignment, clonotype assembly and CDR3 extraction. Normalisation of gene usage, clonotype sharing and MAIT/NKT TCR abundance was achieved by analysing the top 1000, 10 000 and 20 000 clonotypes per sample. After downsampling to 27 000 UMIs, diversity was calculated as the inverse Simpson index using the vegan R package. Paired Mann-Whitney U tests on discordant twin pairs were used, with Benjamini-Hochberg multiple-testing correction. TCRdb reprocessed the raw reads; every CDR3 protein sequence is a single record, and DNA is not supplied. In this record, the V and J calls reflect TCRdb's handling and not the investigators' own analysis. This sample's table has entries for 300,000 to 350,000 distinct CDR3 sequences. The ten largest clones add up to approximately 2% of the sample.

The chain couples TRBV5-1 to TRBJ2-5; the TCRdb D gene call, TRBD2, has no DNA to confirm it. The receptor's source is a human donor with ulcerative colitis or Crohn's disease, or a healthy co-twin of an affected twin (not recorded which). The sequenced material came from blood. The CDR3 here reads CASKGLAGAVYQETQYF.